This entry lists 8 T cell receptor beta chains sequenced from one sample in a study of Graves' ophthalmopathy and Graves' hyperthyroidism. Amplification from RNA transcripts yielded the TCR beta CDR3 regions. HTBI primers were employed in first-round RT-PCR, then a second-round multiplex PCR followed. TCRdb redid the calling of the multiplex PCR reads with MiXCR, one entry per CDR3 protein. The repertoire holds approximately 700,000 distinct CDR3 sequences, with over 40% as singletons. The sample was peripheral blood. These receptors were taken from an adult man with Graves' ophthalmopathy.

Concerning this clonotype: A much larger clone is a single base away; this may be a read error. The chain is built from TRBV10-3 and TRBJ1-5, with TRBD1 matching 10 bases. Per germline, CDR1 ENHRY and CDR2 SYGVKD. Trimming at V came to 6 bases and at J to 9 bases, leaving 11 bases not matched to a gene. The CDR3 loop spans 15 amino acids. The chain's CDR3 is CAISRTGGSLGPQHF. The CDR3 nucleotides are TGTGCCATCAGCCGGACAGGGGGTAGCCTGGGGCCCCAGCATTTT.

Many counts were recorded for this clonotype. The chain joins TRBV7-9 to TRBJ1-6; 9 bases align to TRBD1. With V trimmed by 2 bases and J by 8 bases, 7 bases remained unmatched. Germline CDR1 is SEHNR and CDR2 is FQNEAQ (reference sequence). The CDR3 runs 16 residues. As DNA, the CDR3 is TGTGCCAGCAGCTTACGTCCCGGGACAGGGCATTCACCCCTCCACTTT. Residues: CASSLRPGTGHSPLHF.

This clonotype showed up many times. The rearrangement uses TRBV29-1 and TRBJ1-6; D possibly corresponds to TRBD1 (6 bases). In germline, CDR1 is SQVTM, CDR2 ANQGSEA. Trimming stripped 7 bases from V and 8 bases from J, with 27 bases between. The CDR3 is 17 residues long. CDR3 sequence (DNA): TGCAGCGCCCACCTGGCCCCCAGGGGAGTTGGGGATTCACCCCTCCACTTT. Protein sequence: CSAHLAPRGVGDSPLHF.

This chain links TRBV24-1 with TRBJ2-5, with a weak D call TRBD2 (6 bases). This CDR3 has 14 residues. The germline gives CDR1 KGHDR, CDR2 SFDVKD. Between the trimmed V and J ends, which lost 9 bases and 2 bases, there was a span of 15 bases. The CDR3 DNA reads TGTGCCACCTCCACCTGGGACTGGCAAGAGACCCAGTACTTC. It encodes CATSTWDWQETQYF.

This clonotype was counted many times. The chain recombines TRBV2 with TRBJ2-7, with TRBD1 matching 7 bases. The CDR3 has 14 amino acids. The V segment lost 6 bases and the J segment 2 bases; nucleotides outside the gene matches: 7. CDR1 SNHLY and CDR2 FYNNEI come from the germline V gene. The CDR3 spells CASSEQGYTYEQYF. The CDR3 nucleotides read TGTGCCAGCAGCGAACAGGGGTACACCTACGAGCAGTACTTC.

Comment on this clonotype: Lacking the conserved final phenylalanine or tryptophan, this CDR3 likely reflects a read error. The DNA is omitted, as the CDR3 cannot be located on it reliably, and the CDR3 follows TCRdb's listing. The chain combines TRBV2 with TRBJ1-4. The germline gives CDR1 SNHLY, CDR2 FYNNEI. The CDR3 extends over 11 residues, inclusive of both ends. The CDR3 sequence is CASSEAGGRDV.

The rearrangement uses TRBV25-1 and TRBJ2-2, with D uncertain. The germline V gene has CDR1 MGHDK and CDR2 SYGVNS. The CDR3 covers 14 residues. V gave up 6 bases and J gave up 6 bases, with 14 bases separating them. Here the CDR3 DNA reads TGTGCCAGCAGCCCTGGGATAGTGTCCGGGGAGCTGTTTTTT. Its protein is CASSPGIVSGELFF.

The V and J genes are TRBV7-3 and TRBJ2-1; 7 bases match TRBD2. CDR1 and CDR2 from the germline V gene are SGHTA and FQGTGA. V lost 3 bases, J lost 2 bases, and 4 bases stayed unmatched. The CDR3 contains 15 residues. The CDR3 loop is CASSFSLAAYNEQFF. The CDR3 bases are TGTGCCAGCAGCTTTTCGCTAGCGGCCTACAATGAGCAGTTCTTC.